This T cell receptor beta chain was sequenced in a study of blood T cell repertoires in COVID-19. For the study at large: Acute-phase and convalescent COVID-19 samples originated in the United States, Italy and Spain. Nucleic acid was either cDNA or gDNA, and it came from T cells, B-cell-depleted T cells, or PBMCs.

V lost 4 bases to trimming and J lost 5 bases, with 22 bases between them. The CDR3 is 17 residues long. Germline assignment: CDR1 SEHNR and CDR2 FQNEAQ (reference sequence). Authors' methods: Estimation of nucleated cell counts was performed using reference gene primer amplification. Here immunoSEQ multiplex PCR was the method, and the copy in TCRdb shows in-frame clones only, minus some. The V and J calls and clone size come from that table; D and trimming were worked out from the DNA. The sample holds 30,000 to 40,000 clones; more than 80% are singletons and the top ten take more than 40%. The TCR originated in a man aged 60 to 75 with active or convalescent COVID-19. Source material: peripheral blood. This sequence joins TRBV7-9 and TRBJ2-3; no reliable D call. The CDR3 sequence is CASSSRQISLSLDTQYF. Here the CDR3 DNA reads TGTGCCAGCAGCTCAAGACAAATCAGTCTCAGCTTAGATACGCAGTATTTT.